The clone carrying this TCR beta chain was counted a single time. Its matching antigen is unknown. Primed by a sample-barcoded 5' primer and a J-beta primer mix, a second PCR proceeded for 7 to 11 cycles. TCRdb recomputed calls from the 5' RACE reads with MiXCR, one row per CDR3 protein. Of about 1.4 million distinct CDR3 sequences listed, approximately 63% are singletons. The sample belongs to a study of blood T cells in healthy people across ages. Germline lookup yields CDR1 SGHKS and CDR2 YYEKEE (reference sequence). This CDR3 is built from 15 residues. The V end was cut by 4 bases, the J end by 9 bases, with 17 bases between. Broader study findings: When set beside aged donors, long-lived donors presented more naive CD4+ cells and higher diversity.

The chain combines TRBV5-5 with TRBJ1-6, with D perhaps TRBD1 (5 bases). This receptor was obtained from a young man in good health. Sequences were obtained from blood. CDR3 in amino acids: CASSRKDPGPSPLHF. The CDR3 nucleotides read TGTGCCAGCAGCCGAAAAGATCCGGGACCTTCACCCCTCCACTTT.